The source of this TCR beta chain is a study of CD8+ T cells in alopecia areata. Across the whole study: Among treated patients, oral tofacitinib was administered at 5 to 10 mg twice daily. Tofacitinib lasted 6 to 18 months, then 6 months off drug.

The V gene end was trimmed by 8 bases and the J gene end by 1 base; junction bases not matched to a gene: 8. Germline V CDR1 and CDR2: SGHRS, YFSETQ. The CDR3 runs 15 residues. From alopecia areata patients, lesional scalp punch biopsies and peripheral blood were collected. Findings and limits, study-wide: Normal scalp showed lower clonality than lesional scalp, especially alopecia totalis/universalis.

Comment on this clone: Its antigen remains unknown.

RNA was extracted and reverse transcribed into cDNA as the sequencing template. Method: immunoSEQ multiplex PCR; TCRdb's copy keeps in-frame clones and lacks some. Here the sample spans roughly 150,000 clones, roughly 44% being singletons. The sequenced sample consisted of CD4+ T cells sorted from blood. The chain combines TRBV5-1 with TRBJ2-3, with 9 bases that match TRBD2. The receptor's source is a human donor with alopecia areata. The CDR3 DNA reads as TGCGCCAGTAACGGACTAGCGCGTGGCACAGATACGCAGTATTTT. Protein: CASNGLARGTDTQYF.